The rows below give T cell receptor beta chains drawn from one sample of a study of patients and donors after allogeneic stem cell transplantation. TCRdb re-analysed the RT-PCR reads in MiXCR, keeping a single row per CDR3 protein. This sample yields about 74,000 distinct CDR3 sequences, of which approximately 25% are seen a single time; 26% belongs to the top ten. Sequenced sample: blood, either unsorted or a sorted T cell fraction (not recorded which). Receptor source: a human donor who was either an allogeneic HSCT recipient or a stem cell or donor lymphocyte infusion donor (not recorded which). It is not recorded whose cells these are; they may come from a transplant donor. Both conserved end residues are part of each CDR3. A D gene is named only where the DNA matches it firmly. Size is omitted from some rows. Given values are once, few, many or a class for expanded clones.

>.|TRBJ1-2|few|TRBV18
TGTGCCAGCTCACCAAGGGACGGACACTATGGCTACACCTTC
CASSPRDGHYGYTF
>.|TRBJ1-2|few|TRBV12-3/TRBV12-4
TGTGCCAGCAGTTTAGGACCCAGGGATTCTCCTTATGGCTACACCTTC
CASSLGPRDSPYGYTF
>.|TRBJ2-7|.|TRBV4-3
TGCGCCAGCAGCCAAGATTTTACCGGGACACCCTTCTACGAGCAGTACTTC
CASSQDFTGTPFYEQYF
>.|TRBJ2-2|.|TRBV7-9
TGTGCCAGCAGCTTTGGAACAGGCGGGGAGCTGTTTTTT
CASSFGTGGELFF
>TRBD1|TRBJ2-5|.|TRBV6-2/TRBV6-3
TGTGCCAGCAGGAAGTTTGACAGGGGGCTTAGCCAAGAGACCCAGTACTTC
CASRKFDRGLSQETQYF
>TRBD1|TRBJ1-2|.|TRBV6-5
TGTGCCAGCAGTTACGGGCCGACAGGGGGTCGCGGCTACACCTTC
CASSYGPTGGRGYTF
>TRBD1|TRBJ1-2|few|TRBV7-9
TGTGCCAGCAGCTTCCCGGGACAGGAAAACTATGGCTACACCTTC
CASSFPGQENYGYTF
>TRBD1|TRBJ1-2|.|TRBV4-2
TGTGCCAGCAGCCAGGACAGGGGGCCCTATGGCTACACCTTC
CASSQDRGPYGYTF
>TRBD1|TRBJ1-2|.|TRBV20-1
TGCAGTCTCGACAGGGGGTGGGACTATGGCTACACCTTC
CSLDRGWDYGYTF
>.|TRBJ1-2|few|TRBV11-3
TGTGCCAGCAGCCAGGAGTCGGGACACATTCTCTATGGCTACACCTTC
CASSQESGHILYGYTF
>TRBD1|TRBJ2-3|.|TRBV11-1
TGTGCCAGCAGCCGACAGGGATTAGATACGCAGTATTTT
CASSRQGLDTQYF
>.|TRBJ1-1|.|TRBV5-1
TGCGCCAGCAGCTTTGGGGATGGCACTGAAGCTTTCTTT
CASSFGDGTEAFF
>.|TRBJ2-7|few|TRBV6-9
TGTGCCAGCAGTTCCAAGGGGACCTACGAGCAGTACTTC
CASSSKGTYEQYF
>TRBD1|TRBJ1-3|.|TRBV7-9
TGTGCCAGCAGCCCTATCGGGACAGGCATTCCCACCATATATTTT
CASSPIGTGIPTIYF
>.|TRBJ2-2|.|TRBV4-1
TGCGCCAGCAGCCAGACCATAGACCGCTGGGACACCGGGGAGCTGTTTTTT
CASSQTIDRWDTGELFF
>.|TRBJ2-7|few|TRBV5-6
TGTGCCAGCAGCCTACCTAGGGCAAGTTCCTACGAGCAGTACTTC
CASSLPRASSYEQYF
>.|TRBJ1-2|.|TRBV4-3
TGCGCCAGCAGCCCGTTGTTGTGGCTTGCGTCCCACTATGGCTACACCTTC
CASSPLLWLASHYGYTF
>TRBD2|TRBJ2-4|.|TRBV5-1
TGCGCCAGCAGCCCCCGACTAGCGGGAGATCACAAAAACATTCAGTACTTC
CASSPRLAGDHKNIQYF
>.|TRBJ1-1|.|TRBV20-1
TGCAGTGCTCGGAGGCTATGGGTGAACACTGAAGCTTTCTTT
CSARRLWVNTEAFF
>.|TRBJ2-1|few|TRBV15
TGTGCCACCAGCAGAGACTCGGACTTTAATGAGCAGTTCTTC
CATSRDSDFNEQFF
>.|TRBJ2-1|.|TRBV18
TGTGCCAGCTCTCCTCTCGGTGGGGGATTGAACAATGAGCAGTTCTTC
CASSPLGGGLNNEQFF
>.|TRBJ1-5|.|TRBV25-1
TGTGCCAGCAGTGAACTCGGAAATAGCAATCAGCCCCAGCATTTT
CASSELGNSNQPQHF
>.|TRBJ1-2|.|TRBV10-3
TGTGCCATTCCAGGGGTTGGGGGCTACACCTTC
CAIPGVGGYTF
>.|TRBJ2-3|few|TRBV7-9
TGTGCCAGCAGACGGGACCCGTGGGATACGCAGTATTTT
CASRRDPWDTQYF
>.|TRBJ1-5|.|TRBV10-3
TGTGCCATCAGTGATCAATTAACCAATCAGCCCCAGCATTTT
CAISDQLTNQPQHF
>TRBD2|TRBJ2-7|many|TRBV5-1
TGCGCCAGCCGTGGACTAGCGGGTTCCTACGAGCAGTACTTC
CASRGLAGSYEQYF
>.|TRBJ1-3|few|TRBV15
TGTGCCACCAGCAGAGATAATTTTAGGGCTACTGGAAACACCATATATTTT
CATSRDNFRATGNTIYF
>.|TRBJ2-2|.|TRBV19
TGTGCCAGTAGTATCGCTGGGGTGTCCGCGGCGAACACCGGGGAGCTGTTTTTT
CASSIAGVSAANTGELFF
>.|TRBJ1-1|many|TRBV18
TGTGCCAGCTCACCTGACATCCAAGGGGAAGCTTTCTTT
CASSPDIQGEAFF
>.|TRBJ1-6|many|TRBV7-2
TGTGCCAGCAGCGAACCCCCCCGTTCACCCCTCCACTTT
CASSEPPRSPLHF
>.|TRBJ1-1|few|TRBV11-1
TGTGCCAGCAGCTTATTGGGGGACCAAGCTTTCTTT
CASSLLGDQAFF
>.|TRBJ2-2|few|TRBV12-3/TRBV12-4
TGTGCCAGCATACCGAATAGCGGAGCGAACACCGGGGAGCTGTTTTTT
CASIPNSGANTGELFF
>.|TRBJ1-1|few|TRBV5-1
TGCGCCAGCAGCTTGGGGGTGGCCGTTCGCCCTGAAGCTTTCTTT
CASSLGVAVRPEAFF
>.|TRBJ2-1|.|TRBV9
TGTGCCAGCTCCACCGGCGACAGTCGCTACAATGAGCAGTTCTTC
CASSTGDSRYNEQFF
>.|TRBJ1-3|.|TRBV7-2
TGTGCCAGCCGAGACAGGCCCTCTGGAAACACCATATATTTT
CASRDRPSGNTIYF
>.|TRBJ1-2|few|TRBV7-9
TGTGCCAGCAGCTTACAAAGGGAACAGAACTCAAATGGCTACACCTTC
CASSLQREQNSNGYTF
>TRBD1|TRBJ1-1|.|TRBV5-1
TGCGCCAGCAGCCTTCGACAGGGGGGATTAGGGAACACTGAAGCTTTCTTT
CASSLRQGGLGNTEAFF
>TRBD1|TRBJ1-2|few|TRBV29-1
TGCAGCGTTACAGGGGGAACTAACTATGGCTACACCTTC
CSVTGGTNYGYTF
>.|TRBJ1-2|few|TRBV2
TGTGCCACGGCCCATGGGGATCTAAACTATGGCTACACCTTC
CATAHGDLNYGYTF
>.|TRBJ1-6|few|TRBV5-1
TGCGCCAGCTCTCGAAGGGGGACAAGTAATTCTTCACCCCTCCACTTT
CASSRRGTSNSSPLHF
>.|TRBJ1-1|few|TRBV9
TGTGCCAGCAGCGTAGCACAGGACACTGAAGCTTTCTTT
CASSVAQDTEAFF
>.|TRBJ1-1|few|TRBV7-9
TGTGCCAGCAGCGTACAGGACAGTGAAGCTTTCTTT
CASSVQDSEAFF
>TRBD1|TRBJ1-2|many|TRBV27
TGTGCCAGTAGTCCCTATCCGGGACAGTCCTATGGCTACACCTTC
CASSPYPGQSYGYTF
>TRBD2|TRBJ2-7|few|TRBV29-1
TGCAGCGGGGGCCCCGGACTAGGTTCCGAGCAGTACTTC
CSGGPGLGSEQYF
>.|TRBJ2-5|.|TRBV11-3
TGTGCCAGCAGCTTAGGGGCCAACAGGGAACTCCAAGAGACCCAGTACTTC
CASSLGANRELQETQYF
>.|TRBJ2-1|few|TRBV29-1
TGCAGCGTTGAAGGCCCCGCGGACGGGGCCTCCTACAATGAGCAGTTCTTC
CSVEGPADGASYNEQFF
>.|TRBJ1-4|.|TRBV6-5
TGTGCCAGCAGTTACTCGCGGACAACTAATGAAAAACTGTTTTTT
CASSYSRTTNEKLFF
>TRBD2|TRBJ2-2|.|TRBV3-1
TGTGCCAGCAGCCCCGGGACTAGGGGGACCGGGGAGCTGTTTTTT
CASSPGTRGTGELFF
>TRBD1|TRBJ2-7|once|TRBV5-6
TGTGCCAGCAGCTTAAAAGGGACAGGGTACGAGCAGTACTTC
CASSLKGTGYEQYF
>TRBD2|TRBJ2-1|many|TRBV14
TGTGCCAGCAGCCTATTCCTAGCGGCTTACAATGAGCAGTTCTTC
CASSLFLAAYNEQFF
>TRBD2|TRBJ2-7|.|TRBV29-1
TGCAGCGCTCCCTCGACTAGCGGCTTGAGCTCCTACGAGCAGTACTTC
CSAPSTSGLSSYEQYF
>.|TRBJ2-1|.|TRBV7-6
TGTGCCAGCAGCTTAATACACGTATTTAATGAGCAGTTCTTC
CASSLIHVFNEQFF
>TRBD1|TRBJ2-7|.|TRBV12-3/TRBV12-4
TGTGCCAGCAGTGATCCGGGACAGGGTGTCGAGCAGTACTTC
CASSDPGQGVEQYF
>.|TRBJ1-1|.|TRBV27
TGTGCCAGTTCCATTGGACAGCCGAACACTGAAGCTTTCTTT
CASSIGQPNTEAFF
>.|TRBJ1-3|few|TRBV20-1
TGCAGTGCTCCGGCCCTGTTTGGAAACACCATATATTTT
CSAPALFGNTIYF
>.|TRBJ1-4|once|TRBV29-1
TGCAGCGTCGGGGGTGAAAAACTGTTTTTT
CSVGGEKLFF
>.|TRBJ2-2|few|TRBV7-9
TGTGCCAGCCTAGGGGGGCACACGAACACCGGGGAGCTGTTTTTT
CASLGGHTNTGELFF
>.|TRBJ1-4|.|TRBV27
TGTGCCACCAGGTTGGGACACGCAAATGAAAAACTGTTTTTT
CATRLGHANEKLFF
>.|TRBJ2-5|few|TRBV7-9
TGTGCCAGCAGCTGGTACCAAGAGACCCAGTACTTC
CASSWYQETQYF